This entry features one T cell receptor (beta chain) sequence. Its antigen is not known. Template switching introduced a universal primer site, and the cDNA bore unique molecular identifiers. TCRdb re-analysed the 5' RACE reads in MiXCR, keeping a single row per CDR3 protein. The profile shows about 660,000 distinct CDR3 sequences, 8.5% to 9% of them singletons. The data were obtained in a study of identical twins. Study findings and constraints: Memory repertoires lacked the insertion deficit that abundant cord blood beta clonotypes showed.

This CDR3 contains 16 residues. Germline trimming cut 7 bases from V and 3 bases from J; bases unmatched to any gene: 8. Germline assignment: CDR1 MDHEN and CDR2 SYDVKM. These sequences were also reported in another study, on yellow fever vaccine responses in identical twins. This second study says: Reported findings indicate that twins' vaccine T cell responses seemed partially convergent, partially personalized.

The sample taken for sequencing was PBMCs. The rearrangement uses TRBV28 and TRBJ2-7, with 14 bases matching TRBD2. The sequence derives from a woman aged 18-29 years in good health. The CDR3: CASNPAGLAGVYEQYF. CDR3 bases: TGTGCCAGCAATCCCGCGGGACTAGCGGGAGTCTACGAGCAGTACTTC.